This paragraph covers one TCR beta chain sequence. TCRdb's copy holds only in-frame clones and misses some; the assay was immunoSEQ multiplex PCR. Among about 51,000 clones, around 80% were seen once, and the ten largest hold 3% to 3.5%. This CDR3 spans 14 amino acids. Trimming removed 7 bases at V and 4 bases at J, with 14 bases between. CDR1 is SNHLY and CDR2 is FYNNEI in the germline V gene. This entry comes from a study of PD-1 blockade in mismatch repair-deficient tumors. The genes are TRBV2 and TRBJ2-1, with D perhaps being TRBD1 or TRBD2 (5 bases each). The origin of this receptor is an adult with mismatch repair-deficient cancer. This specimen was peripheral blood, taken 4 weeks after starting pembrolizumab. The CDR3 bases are TGTGCCAGCATGGGGGTACGAGAATACAATGAGCAGTTCTTC. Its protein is CASMGVREYNEQFF.